These 9 T cell receptor beta chains came from one sample sequenced in a study of response to subunit inactivated influenza vaccine. TCRdb itself ran the RT-PCR reads through MiXCR, one entry per CDR3 protein. The sample records about 500,000 distinct CDR3 sequences, 16% being singletons. The sequenced sample was CD4+ T cells sorted from PBMCs, obtained less than 25 months after vaccination. These receptors all come from a man aged 45 to 70 who received an inactivated influenza vaccine.

This clonotype was seen repeatedly, ten times or more. V usage is TRBV28 and J usage is TRBJ1-5; 8 positions agree with TRBD1. This CDR3 comprises 18 residues. CDR1 and CDR2 from the germline V gene are MDHEN and SYDVKM. V gave up 4 bases and J gave up 2 bases; unmatched junction bases: 13. Here the CDR3 reads CASSSPGRGRAGNQPQHF. The CDR3 DNA sequence: TGTGCCAGCAGTTCCCCCGGCAGGGGGCGAGCCGGCAATCAGCCCCAGCATTTT.

This chain connects TRBV11-2 to TRBJ2-3; D not resolved. With 7 bases removed from V and 2 bases from J, the gap between germline ends came to 10 bases. CDR1 SGHAT and CDR2 FQNNGV come from the germline V gene. The CDR3 totals 13 residues. The CDR3 here is CASTEYPTDTQYF. DNA for the CDR3: TGTGCCAGCACCGAGTATCCCACAGATACGCAGTATTTT. Together with reference TRBV11-2 and TRBJ2-3, the CDR3 gives the full variable domain: EAGVAQSPRYKIIEKRQSVAFWCNPISGHATLYWYQQILGQGPKLLIQFQNNGVVDDSQLPKDRFSAERLKGVDSTLKIQPAKLEDSAVYLCASTEYPTDTQYFGPGTRLTVL.

There are a few counts of this clonotype. The chain uses TRBV4-3 and TRBJ1-6; 10 bases fit TRBD1. The CDR3 is made up of 15 amino acids. The trim removed 1 base at V and 9 bases at J, leaving 3 bases unmatched. The germline V gene has CDR1 LGHNA and CDR2 YSLEER. In nucleotides, the CDR3 is TGCGCCAGCAGCCAAGGGGGGGACAGGGGTTCACCCCTCCACTTT. Encoded protein: CASSQGGDRGSPLHF.

The chain employs TRBV12-3 or TRBV12-4 and TRBJ1-1; D uncertain. This CDR3 is 15 amino acids long. The V end lost 1 base, the J end lost 0 bases, and 9 bases lay between the germline ends. The CDR3, as DNA: TGTGCCAGCAGTTTAGGTGGGCTTATGAACACTGAAGCTTTCTTT. It specifies CASSLGGLMNTEAFF.

The rearrangement links TRBV24-1 to TRBJ1-1; 7 bases are a match to TRBD1. The CDR3 spans 15 residues. CDR1 KGHDR and CDR2 SFDVKD come from the germline V gene. V shed 3 bases and J 4 bases; nucleotides not matched to a gene: 7. CDR3 DNA sequence: TGTGCCACCAGTGATACGACAGGGCCCGGCACTGAAGCTTTCTTT. Protein: CATSDTTGPGTEAFF.

This clonotype was detected only a few times. This chain joins TRBV5-1 and TRBJ2-2; no firm D call. V lost 0 bases and J 4 bases, leaving 10 bases between the germline ends. This CDR3 is 15 amino acids long. CDR1 and CDR2 from the germline V gene are SGHRS and YFSETQ. The CDR3: CASSLAVRGTGELFF. DNA for the CDR3: TGCGCCAGCAGCTTGGCCGTACGTGGCACCGGGGAGCTGTTTTTT.

This clonotype has just a few counts. V and J are TRBV7-2 and TRBJ2-2; TRBD2 matches 7 bases. The CDR3 contains 14 residues. The germline gives CDR1 SGHTA, CDR2 FQGNSA. V was clipped by 8 bases and J by 0 bases; unmatched bases: 3. The CDR3 is CASGRGANTGELFF. The CDR3, as DNA: TGTGCCAGCGGTCGGGGGGCGAACACCGGGGAGCTGTTTTTT.

This clonotype was observed a few times. The chain links TRBV7-9 to TRBJ1-4; the D is unclear. Germline V gene sequence: CDR1 SEHNR, CDR2 FQNEAQ (reference sequence). CDR3 length: 15 amino acids. The ends were cut back, 1 base at V and 8 bases at J, with 14 bases in the middle. The CDR3 DNA sequence: TGTGCCAGCAGCTTAGTAGGACGAGGCCGAGAAAAACTGTTTTTT. Its translation is CASSLVGRGREKLFF.

This clonotype has more than one count but fewer than ten. The V gene is TRBV12-3 or TRBV12-4, the J gene TRBJ1-4; D is uncertain. With 3 bases removed from V and 11 bases from J, the gap between germline ends came to 16 bases. The CDR3 has 14 residues. Here the CDR3 DNA reads TGTGCCAGCAGTTTTAACTTCCCGACGGGGAAACTGTTTTTT. Protein: CASSFNFPTGKLFF.